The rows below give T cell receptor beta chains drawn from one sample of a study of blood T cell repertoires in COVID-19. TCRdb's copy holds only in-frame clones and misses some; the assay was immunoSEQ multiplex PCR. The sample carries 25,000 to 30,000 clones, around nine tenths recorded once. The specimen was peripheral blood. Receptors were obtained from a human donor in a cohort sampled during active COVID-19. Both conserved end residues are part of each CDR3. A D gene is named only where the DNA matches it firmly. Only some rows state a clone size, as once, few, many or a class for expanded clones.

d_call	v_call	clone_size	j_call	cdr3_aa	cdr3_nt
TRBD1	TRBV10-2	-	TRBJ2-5	CASSESGQGLQETQYF	TGCGCCAGCAGTGAGTCAGGACAGGGTTTACAAGAGACCCAGTACTTC
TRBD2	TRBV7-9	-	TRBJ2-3	CASSLGPAGGTDTQYF	TGTGCCAGCAGCCTAGGGCCAGCGGGGGGAACAGATACGCAGTATTTT
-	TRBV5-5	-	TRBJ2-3	CASSSSHSLLATPTADTQYF	TGTGCCAGCAGCTCGAGCCACTCCCTACTAGCCACTCCGACAGCAGATACGCAGTATTTT
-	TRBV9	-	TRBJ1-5	CASSVGDGGQPQHF	TGTGCCAGCAGCGTAGGTGACGGGGGTCAGCCCCAGCATTTT
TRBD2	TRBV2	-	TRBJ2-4	CASRREGLVKNIQYF	TGTGCCAGCAGGAGGGAGGGGTTGGTCAAAAACATTCAGTACTTC
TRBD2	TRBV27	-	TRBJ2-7	CASSPRGSGNIYEQYF	TGTGCCAGCAGTCCCCGCGGTAGCGGGAACATCTACGAGCAGTACTTC
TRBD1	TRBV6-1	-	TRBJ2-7	CASSETYPGQYREQYF	TGTGCCAGCAGTGAGACATACCCGGGACAGTACCGCGAGCAGTACTTC
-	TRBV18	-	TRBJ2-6	CASSLAVGRSGANVLTF	TGTGCCAGCTCACTAGCCGTCGGTCGTTCCGGGGCCAACGTCCTGACTTTC
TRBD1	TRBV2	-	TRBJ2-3	CASSMGQRDTQYF	TGTGCCAGCAGTATGGGACAGCGAGATACGCAGTATTTT
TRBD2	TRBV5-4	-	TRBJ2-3	CASSGLAGRGGDTQYF	TGTGCCAGCAGCGGACTAGCGGGTCGGGGCGGGGATACGCAGTATTTT
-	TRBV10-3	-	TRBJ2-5	CAISESKAGGETQYF	TGTGCCATCAGTGAGTCGAAGGCAGGAGGGGAGACCCAGTACTTC
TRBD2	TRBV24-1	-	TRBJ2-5	CATSDPTSGRTETQYF	TGTGCCACCAGTGATCCAACTAGCGGGAGGACGGAGACCCAGTACTTC
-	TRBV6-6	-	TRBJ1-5	CASTGSQKNNQPQHF	TGTGCCAGCACAGGGTCCCAGAAGAACAATCAGCCCCAGCATTTT
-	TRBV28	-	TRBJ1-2	CASSPIPQGNYTF	TGTGCCAGCAGTCCCATTCCACAGGGTAACTACACCTTC
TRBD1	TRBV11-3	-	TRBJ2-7	CASSAGQGFYEQYF	TGTGCCAGCAGCGCGGGACAGGGCTTCTACGAGCAGTACTTC
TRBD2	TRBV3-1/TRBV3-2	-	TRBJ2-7	CASSPWGLAAYEQYF	TGTGCCAGCAGCCCCTGGGGACTAGCGGCCTACGAGCAGTACTTC
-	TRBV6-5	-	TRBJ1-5	CASSREGLGNQPQHF	TGTGCCAGCAGCCGCGAAGGACTGGGCAATCAGCCCCAGCATTTT
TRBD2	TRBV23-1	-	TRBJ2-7	CASSRSAGCSYEQYF	TGCGCCAGCAGTCGCTCAGCGGGATGTTCCTACGAGCAGTACTTC
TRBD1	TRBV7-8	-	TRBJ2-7	CASSSGQGSEQYF	TGTGCCAGCAGCTCGGGACAGGGTAGCGAGCAGTACTTC
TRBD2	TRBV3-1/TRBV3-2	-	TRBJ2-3	CASSQAGGYADTQYF	TGTGCCAGCAGCCAAGCGGGGGGGTACGCAGATACGCAGTATTTT
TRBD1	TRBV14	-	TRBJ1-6	CASSQVYDRDSSYNSPLHF	TGTGCCAGCAGCCAAGTGTACGACAGGGATAGCTCCTATAATTCACCCCTCCACTTT
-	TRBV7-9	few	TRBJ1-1	CASSLQGGSTEAFF	TGTGCCAGCAGCCTTCAAGGGGGAAGCACTGAAGCTTTCTTT
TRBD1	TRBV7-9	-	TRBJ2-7	CASSLGRGLSYEQYF	TGTGCCAGCAGCTTAGGCAGGGGGCTGTCCTACGAGCAGTACTTC
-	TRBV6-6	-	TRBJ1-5	CARGSSGGSGQPQHF	TGTGCCAGAGGGTCTTCGGGGGGTAGCGGTCAGCCCCAGCATTTT
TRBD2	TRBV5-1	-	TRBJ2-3	CASSLGGTSGTDTQYF	TGCGCCAGCAGCTTGGGGGGGACTAGCGGCACAGATACGCAGTATTTT
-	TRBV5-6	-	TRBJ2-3	CASSTKRPSGTDTQYF	TGTGCCAGCAGCACTAAGCGACCGTCAGGGACAGATACGCAGTATTTT